This T cell receptor beta chain derives from a study of tumor-infiltrating lymphocytes in primary liver carcinoma. Whole-study context: In every tissue type, samples returned a similar yield of roughly 3.5 to 7.13 million productive TCRbeta reads.

Researchers generated TCR beta cDNA from roughly 510 ng of total RNA, relying on a constant-region primer. Libraries covering TCR beta were generated through three nested multiplex PCR rounds (using a slightly modified ARM-PCR). Investigators reported that the first two PCR rounds, at around 9 cycles each, used TRBV1-TRBV30 forward primers with a C-beta reverse primer. One entry per CDR3 protein results from TCRdb running MiXCR on the multiplex PCR reads. Seen here are about 120,000 distinct CDR3 sequences, about two thirds observed once, and the top ten hold 8% to 9%. A word on this clonotype: What it binds is not known. This CDR3 fails to terminate in the conserved phenylalanine or tryptophan, so it likely reflects a read error.

Study-wide results and limits: Compared with tumor region pairs, tumor-adjacent and tumor-blood pairs overlapped less. A significantly higher top-250-clone fraction was recorded for tumors than for blood (p = 0.039).

Starting material for RNA and DNA co-extraction consisted of roughly 18-34 mg of unsorted bulk tissue. No patient had received treatment, and all had chronic HBV infection. The CDR3 is 18 residues long. V lost 0 bases to trimming and J lost 0 bases; unmatched junction nucleotides: 9. In germline, CDR1 is SGHRS, CDR2 YFSETQ. Sequenced: tumor-adjacent normal liver tissue. This TCR derives from a woman aged 55 to 70 with primary liver carcinoma and hepatitis B virus infection. This chain joins TRBV5-1 and TRBJ2-3; 8 nucleotides align to TRBD1. CDR3 in DNA: TGCGCCAGCAGCTTGGGATTTCGGACAGGGACTAGCACAGATACGCAGTATTCT. Amino acids: CASSLGFRTGTSTDTQYS.